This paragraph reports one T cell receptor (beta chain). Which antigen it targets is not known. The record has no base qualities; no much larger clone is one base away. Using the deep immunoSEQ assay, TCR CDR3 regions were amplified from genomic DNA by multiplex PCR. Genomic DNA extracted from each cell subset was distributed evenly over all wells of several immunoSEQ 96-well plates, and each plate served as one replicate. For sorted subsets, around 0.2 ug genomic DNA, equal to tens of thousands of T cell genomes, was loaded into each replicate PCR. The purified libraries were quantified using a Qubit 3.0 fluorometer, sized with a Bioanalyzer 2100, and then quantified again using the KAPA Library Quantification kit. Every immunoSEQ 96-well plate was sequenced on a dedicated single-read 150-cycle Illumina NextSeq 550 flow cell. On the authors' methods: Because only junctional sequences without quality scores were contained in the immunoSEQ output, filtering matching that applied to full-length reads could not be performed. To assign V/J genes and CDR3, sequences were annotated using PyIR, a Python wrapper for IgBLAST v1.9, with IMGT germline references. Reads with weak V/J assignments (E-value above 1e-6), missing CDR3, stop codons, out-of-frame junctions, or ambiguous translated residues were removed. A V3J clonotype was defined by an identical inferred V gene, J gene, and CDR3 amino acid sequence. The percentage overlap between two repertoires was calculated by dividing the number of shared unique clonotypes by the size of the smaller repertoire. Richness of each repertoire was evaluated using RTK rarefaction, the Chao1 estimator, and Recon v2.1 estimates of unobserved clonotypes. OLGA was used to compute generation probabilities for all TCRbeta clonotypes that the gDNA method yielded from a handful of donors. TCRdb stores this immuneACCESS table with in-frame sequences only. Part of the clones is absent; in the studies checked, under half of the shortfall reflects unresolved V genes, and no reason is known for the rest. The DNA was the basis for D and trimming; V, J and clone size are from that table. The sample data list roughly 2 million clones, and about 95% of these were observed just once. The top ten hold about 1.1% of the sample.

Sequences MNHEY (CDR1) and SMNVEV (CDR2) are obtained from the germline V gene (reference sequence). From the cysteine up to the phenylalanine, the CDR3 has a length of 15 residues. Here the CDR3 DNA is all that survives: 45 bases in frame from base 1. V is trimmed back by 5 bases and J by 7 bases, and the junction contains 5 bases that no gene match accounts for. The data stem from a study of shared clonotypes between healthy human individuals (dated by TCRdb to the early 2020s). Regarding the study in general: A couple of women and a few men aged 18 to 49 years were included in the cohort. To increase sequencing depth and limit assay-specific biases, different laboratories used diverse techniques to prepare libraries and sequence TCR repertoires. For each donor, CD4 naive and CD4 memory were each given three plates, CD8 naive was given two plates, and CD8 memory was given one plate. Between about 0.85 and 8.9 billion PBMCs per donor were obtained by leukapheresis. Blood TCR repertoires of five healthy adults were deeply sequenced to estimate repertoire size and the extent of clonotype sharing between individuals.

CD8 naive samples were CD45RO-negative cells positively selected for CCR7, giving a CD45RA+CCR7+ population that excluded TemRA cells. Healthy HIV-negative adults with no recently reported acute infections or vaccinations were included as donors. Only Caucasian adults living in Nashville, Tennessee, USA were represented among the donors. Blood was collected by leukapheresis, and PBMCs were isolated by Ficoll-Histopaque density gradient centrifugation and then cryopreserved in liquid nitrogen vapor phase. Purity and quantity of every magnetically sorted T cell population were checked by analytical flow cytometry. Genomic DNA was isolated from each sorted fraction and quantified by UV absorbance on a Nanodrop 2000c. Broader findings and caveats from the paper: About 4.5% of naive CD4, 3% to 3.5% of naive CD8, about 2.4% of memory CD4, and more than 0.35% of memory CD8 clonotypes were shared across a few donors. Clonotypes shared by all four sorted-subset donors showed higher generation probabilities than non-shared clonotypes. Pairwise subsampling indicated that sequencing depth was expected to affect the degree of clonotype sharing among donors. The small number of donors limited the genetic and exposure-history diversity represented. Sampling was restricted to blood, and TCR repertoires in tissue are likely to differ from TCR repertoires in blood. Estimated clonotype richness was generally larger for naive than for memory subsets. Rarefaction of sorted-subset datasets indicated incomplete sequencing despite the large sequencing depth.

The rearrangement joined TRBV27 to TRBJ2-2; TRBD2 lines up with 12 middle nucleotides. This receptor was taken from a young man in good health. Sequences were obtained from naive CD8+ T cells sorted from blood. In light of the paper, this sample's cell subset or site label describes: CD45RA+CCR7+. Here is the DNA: TGTGCCAGCAGTACCCGGACTAGCGGGGACGGGGAGCTGTTTTTT. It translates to CASSTRTSGDGELFF.